This T cell receptor beta chain was sequenced during a study of blood T cell repertoires in COVID-19 (dated by TCRdb to the early 2020s). Broadly, across the study: Collaborator samples came from the United States, Italy and Spain and covered acute and convalescent phases of COVID-19. The material from the prospective study consisted of cDNA or gDNA derived from T cells, B-cell-depleted T cells, or PBMCs. Deeply sampled blood TCRbeta repertoires from subjects exposed to, actively infected with, or recovered from COVID-19 were included in the dataset. The repertoires were released in a freely available public database intended as a resource for research on the immune response to SARS-CoV-2. Samples were obtained from the ongoing ImmuneRACE study (first 160 participants) and from 1,254 subjects provided by 6 global collaborators. The sample metadata nearly always contained a de-identified subject ID, COVID-19 status, age in years and sex. HLA class I and class II types, where available, came from metadata supplied by the sample provider rather than from assay-based typing.

The collaborating institutions used their own protocols to collect whole blood in K2EDTA tubes. Collaborator samples were shipped for TCRbeta analysis as frozen whole blood, isolated PBMCs, or DNA extracted from either sample type. The CDR3, cysteine through phenylalanine, is 13 amino acids long. Just the 39-base CDR3 DNA is kept, in frame starting at base 1. V lost 7 bases and J lost 3 bases, and the count of bases not matched to a germline gene is 6. The germline V gene provides CDR1 SQVTM and CDR2 ANQGSEA. TCRbeta CDR3 regions were amplified from genomic DNA using the immunoSEQ Assay, a bias-controlled multiplex PCR. The paper's processing steps were these. Nucleated cell counts per sample were estimated from amplification of reference gene primers within the assay. To quantify the absolute abundance of each unique TCRbeta CDR3 rearrangement, sequence reads were collapsed and filtered. For each sample, productive Simpson clonality was calculated by taking the square root of Simpson's diversity index across productive rearrangements. TCRdb limited this immuneACCESS table to in-frame rearrangements with V and J called. A share of clones is missing; checked studies link under half to unresolved V genes, and the rest is unexplained. The V and J calls and clone size were taken over from that table, and D and trimming were inferred from the DNA. This sample holds fewer than 250,000 clones; roughly nine tenths were observed only once. The biggest ten clones account for 0.65% to 0.95% of the sample.

Broader findings and caveats from the paper: Clinical and demographic metadata were provided uncurated, with the amount varying by source and participant.

About this clone itself: Its recognized antigen is unknown. No quality values exist for individual bases; no much larger clone is one base distant.

This receptor was obtained from a woman in her 70s with acute or convalescent COVID-19. The V and J genes are TRBV29-1 and TRBJ2-3; TRBD2 lines up with 8 middle nucleotides. The specimen was peripheral blood. This receptor has the CDR3 CSASGRVTDTQYF. The DNA sequence is TGCAGCGCGAGCGGGAGAGTGACAGATACGCAGTATTTT.